This TCR beta chain was sequenced during a study of T cells of healthy individuals. Using its own MiXCR run on the 5' RACE reads, TCRdb lists one record per CDR3 protein. The table shows some 69,000 distinct CDR3 sequences, with roughly 15% occurring only once. The CDR3 consists of 15 residues. Trimming stripped 2 bases from V and 6 bases from J, with 13 bases between. The chain uses TRBV12-3 or TRBV12-4 and TRBJ2-2, with unresolved D. The sequence derives from a human donor in good health. Written as DNA, the CDR3 is TGTGCCAGCAGTTTACACGTAATAACCTCCGGGGAGCTGTTTTTT. Amino acid sequence: CASSLHVITSGELFF.